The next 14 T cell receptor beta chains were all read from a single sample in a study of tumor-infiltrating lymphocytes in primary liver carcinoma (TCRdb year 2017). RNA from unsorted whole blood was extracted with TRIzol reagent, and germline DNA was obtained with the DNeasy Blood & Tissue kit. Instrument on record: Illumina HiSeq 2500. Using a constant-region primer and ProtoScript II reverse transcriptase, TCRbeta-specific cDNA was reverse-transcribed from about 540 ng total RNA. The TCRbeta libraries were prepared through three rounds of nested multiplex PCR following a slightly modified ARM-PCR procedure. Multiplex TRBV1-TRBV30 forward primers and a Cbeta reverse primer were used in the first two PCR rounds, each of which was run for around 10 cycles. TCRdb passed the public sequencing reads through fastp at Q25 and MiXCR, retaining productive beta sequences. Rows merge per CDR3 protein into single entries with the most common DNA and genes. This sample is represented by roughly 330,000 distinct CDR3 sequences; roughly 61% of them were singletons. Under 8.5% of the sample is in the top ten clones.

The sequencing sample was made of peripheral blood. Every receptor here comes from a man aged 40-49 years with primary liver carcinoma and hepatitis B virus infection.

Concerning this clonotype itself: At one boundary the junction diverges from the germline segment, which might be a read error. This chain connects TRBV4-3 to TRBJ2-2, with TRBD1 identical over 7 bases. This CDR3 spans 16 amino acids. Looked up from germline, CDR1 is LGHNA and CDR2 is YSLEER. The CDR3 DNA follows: TGCGCCAGCAACAATCTGGACAGGCGGTTAACCGGGGAGCTGTTCTTT. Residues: CASNNLDRRLTGELFF.

The CDR3 protein is CASSVRGANEKLFF. In DNA, the CDR3 is TGTGCCAGCAGCGTCAGGGGGGCTAATGAAAAACTGTTTTTT. The chain has TRBV11-3 and TRBJ1-4, with 7 nucleotides matching TRBD1. Germline CDR1 reads SGHNT; CDR2 reads YENEEA. This CDR3 region has 14 residues. V lost 5 bases to trimming and J lost 3 bases; unmatched junction nucleotides: 3.

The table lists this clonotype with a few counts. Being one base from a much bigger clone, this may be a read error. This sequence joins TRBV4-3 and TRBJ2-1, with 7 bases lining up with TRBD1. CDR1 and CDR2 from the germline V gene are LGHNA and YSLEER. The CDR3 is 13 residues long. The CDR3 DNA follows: TGCACCAGCAGCCCCACAGGACAGGTGGGGCAGTTCTTC. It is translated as CTSSPTGQVGQFF.

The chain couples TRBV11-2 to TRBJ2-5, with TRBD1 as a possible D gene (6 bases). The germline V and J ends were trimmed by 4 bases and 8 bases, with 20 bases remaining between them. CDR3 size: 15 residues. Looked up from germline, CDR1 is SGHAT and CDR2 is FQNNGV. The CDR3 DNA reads TGTGCCAGCAGCTCCCAGAGGACAGTGCAGGATACCCAGTACTTC. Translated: CASSSQRTVQDTQYF.

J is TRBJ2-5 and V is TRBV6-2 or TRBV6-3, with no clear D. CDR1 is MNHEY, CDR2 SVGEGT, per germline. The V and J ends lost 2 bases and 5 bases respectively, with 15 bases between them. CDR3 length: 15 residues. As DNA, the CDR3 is TGTGCCAGCAGTTACAGTCTGGCGGTAGGTGAGACCCAGTACTTC. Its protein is CASSYSLAVGETQYF.

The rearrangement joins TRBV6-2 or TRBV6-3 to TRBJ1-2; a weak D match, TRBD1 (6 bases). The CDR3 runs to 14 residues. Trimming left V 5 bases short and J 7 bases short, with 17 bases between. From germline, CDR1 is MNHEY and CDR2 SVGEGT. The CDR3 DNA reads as TGTGCCAGCAGTGAGAGATGGGACACTAGTGGCTACACCTTC. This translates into CASSERWDTSGYTF.

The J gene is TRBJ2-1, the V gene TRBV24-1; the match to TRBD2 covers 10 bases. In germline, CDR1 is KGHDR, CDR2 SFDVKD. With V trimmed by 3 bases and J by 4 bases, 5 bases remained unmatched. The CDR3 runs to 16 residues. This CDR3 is CATSDGELAGYNEQFF. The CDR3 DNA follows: TGTGCCACCAGTGATGGGGAACTAGCGGGGTACAATGAGCAGTTCTTC.

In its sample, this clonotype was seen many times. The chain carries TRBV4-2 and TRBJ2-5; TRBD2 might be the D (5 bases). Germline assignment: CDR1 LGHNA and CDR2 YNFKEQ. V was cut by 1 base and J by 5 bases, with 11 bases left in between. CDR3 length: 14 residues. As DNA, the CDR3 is TGTGCCAGCAGCCAAGGAGTGGGAGTGGAGACCCAGTACTTC. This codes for CASSQGVGVETQYF.

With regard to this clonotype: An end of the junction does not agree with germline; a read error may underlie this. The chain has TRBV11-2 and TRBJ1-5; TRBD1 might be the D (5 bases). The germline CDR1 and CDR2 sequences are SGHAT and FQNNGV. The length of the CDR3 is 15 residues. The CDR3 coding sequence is TGTGCCATCAGCACCCGGGGGGGGGTAGATCAGCCCCAGCATTTT. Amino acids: CAISTRGGVDQPQHF. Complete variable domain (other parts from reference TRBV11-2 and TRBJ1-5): EAGVAQSPRYKIIEKRQSVAFWCNPISGHATLYWYQQILGQGPKLLIQFQNNGVVDDSQLPKDRFSAERLKGVDSTLKIQPAKLEDSAVYLCAISTRGGVDQPQHFGDGTRLSIL.

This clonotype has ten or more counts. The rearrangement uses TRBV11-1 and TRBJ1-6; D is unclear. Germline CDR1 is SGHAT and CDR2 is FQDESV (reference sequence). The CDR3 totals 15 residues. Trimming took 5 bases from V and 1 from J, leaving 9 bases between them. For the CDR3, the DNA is TGTGCCAGCAGCCTCGGAGGTTCCTATAATTCACCCCTCCACTTT. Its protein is CASSLGGSYNSPLHF.

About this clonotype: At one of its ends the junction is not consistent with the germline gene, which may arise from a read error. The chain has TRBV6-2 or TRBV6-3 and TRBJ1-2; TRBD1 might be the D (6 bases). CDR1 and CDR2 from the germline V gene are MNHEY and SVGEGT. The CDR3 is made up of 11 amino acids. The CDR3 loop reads CASRGLKGYNF. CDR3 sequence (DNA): TGTGCCAGCCGGGGGCTAAAGGGCTACAACTTC.

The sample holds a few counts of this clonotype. The CDR3 DNA reads TGTGCCAGCAGTGAAGCCGGGCCTTCGGGCGATTCACCCCTCCACTTT. It yields the protein CASSEAGPSGDSPLHF. This chain links TRBV6-1 with TRBJ1-6, with no clear D. Germline V gene data show CDR1 as MNHNS and CDR2 as SASEGT. V lost 0 bases, J lost 8 bases, and 14 bases lay in between. This CDR3 has 16 residues.

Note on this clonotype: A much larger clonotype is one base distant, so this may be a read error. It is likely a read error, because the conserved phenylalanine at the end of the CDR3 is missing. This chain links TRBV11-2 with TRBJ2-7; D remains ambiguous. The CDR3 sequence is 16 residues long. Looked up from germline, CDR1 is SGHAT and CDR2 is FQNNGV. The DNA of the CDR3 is TGTGCCGGCAGCTCCTCTTTCGAGGAGATTTTCTACGAGCAGTACCTC. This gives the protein CAGSSSFEEIFYEQYL.

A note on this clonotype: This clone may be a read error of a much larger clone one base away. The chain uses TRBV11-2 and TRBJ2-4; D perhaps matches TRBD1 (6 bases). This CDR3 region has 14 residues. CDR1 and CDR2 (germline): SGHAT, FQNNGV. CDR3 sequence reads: CARSLGGEGNIQYF. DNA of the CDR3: TGTGCCAGGAGCTTAGGGGGAGAAGGAAACATTCAGTACTTC.